Sequencing of this T cell receptor (beta chain) was carried out in a study of response to subunit inactivated influenza vaccine. General study findings and limits: Few new T cells, the authors suggested, are recruited by each seasonal influenza vaccination.

TCRdb itself ran the RT-PCR reads through MiXCR, one entry per CDR3 protein. The sample records about 700,000 distinct CDR3 sequences, 11% to 15% being singletons. Germline-derived CDR1 and CDR2 are SEHNR and FQNEAQ (reference sequence). CDR3 length equals 15 residues. V shed 2 bases, J shed 3 bases, and the junction held 4 bases outside the gene matches. A remark on this clonotype: Its specificity is unknown.

This rearrangement joins TRBV7-9 to TRBJ2-3; TRBD2 matches 8 bases. The source of this sequence is a man aged 50 or older who received an inactivated influenza vaccine. Sequenced material: PBMCs from blood, taken around two weeks before vaccination. The CDR3 nucleotides are TGTGCCAGCAGCTTATATAGCGGGGTAACAGATACGCAGTATTTT. Translated, it gives CASSLYSGVTDTQYF.